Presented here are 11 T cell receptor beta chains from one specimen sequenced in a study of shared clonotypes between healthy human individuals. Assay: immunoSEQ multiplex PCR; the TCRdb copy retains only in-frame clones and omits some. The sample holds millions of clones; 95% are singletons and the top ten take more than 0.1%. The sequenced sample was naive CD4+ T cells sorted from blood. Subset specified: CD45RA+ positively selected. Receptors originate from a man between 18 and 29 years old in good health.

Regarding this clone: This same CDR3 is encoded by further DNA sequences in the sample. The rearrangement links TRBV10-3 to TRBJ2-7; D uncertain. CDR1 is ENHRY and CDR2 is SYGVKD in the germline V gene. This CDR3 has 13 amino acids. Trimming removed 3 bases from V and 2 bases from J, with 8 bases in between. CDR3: CAISEGLAYEQYF. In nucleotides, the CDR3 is TGTGCCATCAGTGAAGGGCTAGCCTACGAGCAGTACTTC.

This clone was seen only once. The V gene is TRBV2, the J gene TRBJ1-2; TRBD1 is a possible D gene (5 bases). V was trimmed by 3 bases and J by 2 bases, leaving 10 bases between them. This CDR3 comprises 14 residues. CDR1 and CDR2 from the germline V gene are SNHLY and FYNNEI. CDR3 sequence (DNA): TGTGCCAGCAGTGACCAGACAGAAAACTATGGCTACACCTTC. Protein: CASSDQTENYGYTF.

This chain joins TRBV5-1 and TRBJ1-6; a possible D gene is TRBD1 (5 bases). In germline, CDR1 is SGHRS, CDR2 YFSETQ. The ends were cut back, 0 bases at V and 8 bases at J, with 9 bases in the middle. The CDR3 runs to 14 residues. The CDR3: CASSLGGAHSPLHF. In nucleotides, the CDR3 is TGCGCCAGCAGCTTGGGAGGGGCGCATTCACCCCTCCACTTT.

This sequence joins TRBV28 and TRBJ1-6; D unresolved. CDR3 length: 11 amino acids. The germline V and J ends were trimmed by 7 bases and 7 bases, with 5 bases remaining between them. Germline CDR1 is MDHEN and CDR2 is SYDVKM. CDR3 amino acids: CASTNNSPLHF. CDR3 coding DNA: TGTGCCAGCACCAACAATTCACCCCTCCACTTT.

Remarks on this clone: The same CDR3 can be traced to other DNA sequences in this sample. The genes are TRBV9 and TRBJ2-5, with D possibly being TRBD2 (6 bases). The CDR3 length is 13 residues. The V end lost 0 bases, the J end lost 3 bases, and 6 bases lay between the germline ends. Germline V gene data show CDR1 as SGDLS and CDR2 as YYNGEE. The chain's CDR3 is CASSVGGEETQYF. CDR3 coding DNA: TGTGCCAGCAGCGTAGGCGGGGAAGAGACCCAGTACTTC. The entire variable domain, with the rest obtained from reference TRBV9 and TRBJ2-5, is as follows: DSGVTQTPKHLITATGQRVTLRCSPRSGDLSVYWYQQSLDQGLQFLIQYYNGEERAKGNILERFSAQQFPDLHSELNLSSLELGDSALYFCASSVGGEETQYFGPGTRLLVL.

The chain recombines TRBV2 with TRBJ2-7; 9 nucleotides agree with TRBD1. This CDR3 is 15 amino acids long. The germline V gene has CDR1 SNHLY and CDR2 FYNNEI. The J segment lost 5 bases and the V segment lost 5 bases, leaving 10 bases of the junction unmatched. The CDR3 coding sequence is TGTGCCAGCAGTAGGGACGGGGACAGGGACCACGAGCAGTACTTC. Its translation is CASSRDGDRDHEQYF.

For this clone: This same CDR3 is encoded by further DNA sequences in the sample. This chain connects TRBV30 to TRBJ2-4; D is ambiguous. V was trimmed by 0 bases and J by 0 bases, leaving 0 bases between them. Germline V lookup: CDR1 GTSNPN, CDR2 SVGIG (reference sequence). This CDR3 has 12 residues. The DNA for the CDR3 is TGTGCCTGGAGTGTAGCCAAAAACATTCAGTACTTC. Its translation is CAWSVAKNIQYF.

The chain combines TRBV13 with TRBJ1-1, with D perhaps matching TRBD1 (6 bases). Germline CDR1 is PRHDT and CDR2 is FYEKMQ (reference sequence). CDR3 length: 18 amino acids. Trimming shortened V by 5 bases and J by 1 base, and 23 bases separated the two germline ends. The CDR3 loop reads CASSLVTGKDWANTEAFF. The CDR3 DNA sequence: TGTGCCAGCAGCCTCGTAACAGGGAAGGATTGGGCGAACACTGAAGCTTTCTTT.

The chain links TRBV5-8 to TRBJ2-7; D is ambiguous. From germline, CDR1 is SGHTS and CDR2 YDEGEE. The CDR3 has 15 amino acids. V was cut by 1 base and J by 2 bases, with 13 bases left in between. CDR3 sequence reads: CASSLFLGSTYEQYF. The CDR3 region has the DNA TGTGCCAGCAGCTTGTTCTTGGGTAGCACCTACGAGCAGTACTTC. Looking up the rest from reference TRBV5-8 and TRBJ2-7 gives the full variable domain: EAGVTQSPTHLIKTRGQQATLRCSPISGHTSVYWYQQALGLGLQFLLWYDEGEERNRGNFPPRFSGRQFPNYSSELNVNALELEDSALYLCASSLFLGSTYEQYFGPGTRLTVT.

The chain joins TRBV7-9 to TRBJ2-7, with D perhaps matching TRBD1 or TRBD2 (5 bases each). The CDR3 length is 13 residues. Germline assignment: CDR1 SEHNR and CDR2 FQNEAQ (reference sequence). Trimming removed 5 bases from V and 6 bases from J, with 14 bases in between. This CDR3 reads CASSPGEGREQYF. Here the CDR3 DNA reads TGTGCCAGCAGCCCAGGTGAGGGGCGCGAGCAGTACTTC.

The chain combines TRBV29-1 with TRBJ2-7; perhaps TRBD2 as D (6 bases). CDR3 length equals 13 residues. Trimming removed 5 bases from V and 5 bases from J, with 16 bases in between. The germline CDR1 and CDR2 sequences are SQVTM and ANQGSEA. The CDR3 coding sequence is TGCAGCGTTTCCCCACACTGGGGGGACGAGCAGTACTTC. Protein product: CSVSPHWGDEQYF.